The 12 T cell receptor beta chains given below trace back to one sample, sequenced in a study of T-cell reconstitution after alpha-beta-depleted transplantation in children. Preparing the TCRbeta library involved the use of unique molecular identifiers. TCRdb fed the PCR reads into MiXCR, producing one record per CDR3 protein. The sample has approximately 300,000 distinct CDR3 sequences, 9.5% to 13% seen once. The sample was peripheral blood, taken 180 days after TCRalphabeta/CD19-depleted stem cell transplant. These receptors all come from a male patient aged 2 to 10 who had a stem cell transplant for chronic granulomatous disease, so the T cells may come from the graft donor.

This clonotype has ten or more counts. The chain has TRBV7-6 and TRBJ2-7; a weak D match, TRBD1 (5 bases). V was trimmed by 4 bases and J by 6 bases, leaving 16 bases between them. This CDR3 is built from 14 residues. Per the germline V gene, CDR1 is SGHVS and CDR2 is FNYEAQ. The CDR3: CASSWKGPSGEQYF. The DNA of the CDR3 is TGTGCCAGCAGCTGGAAGGGGCCCTCGGGCGAGCAGTACTTC.

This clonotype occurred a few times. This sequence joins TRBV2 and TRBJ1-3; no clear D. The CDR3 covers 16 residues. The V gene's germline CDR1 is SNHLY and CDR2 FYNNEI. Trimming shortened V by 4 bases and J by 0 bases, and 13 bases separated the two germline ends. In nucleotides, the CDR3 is TGTGCCAGCAGTGTTTCGCGTACGAGCTCTGGAAACACCATATATTTT. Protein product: CASSVSRTSSGNTIYF.

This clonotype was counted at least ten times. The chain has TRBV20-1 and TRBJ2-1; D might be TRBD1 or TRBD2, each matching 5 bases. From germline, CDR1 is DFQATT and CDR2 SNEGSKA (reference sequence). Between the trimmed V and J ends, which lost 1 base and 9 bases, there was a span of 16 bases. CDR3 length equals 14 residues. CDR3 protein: CSARAPAAGGEQFF. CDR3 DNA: TGCAGTGCTAGAGCCCCAGCCGCTGGGGGTGAGCAGTTCTTC.

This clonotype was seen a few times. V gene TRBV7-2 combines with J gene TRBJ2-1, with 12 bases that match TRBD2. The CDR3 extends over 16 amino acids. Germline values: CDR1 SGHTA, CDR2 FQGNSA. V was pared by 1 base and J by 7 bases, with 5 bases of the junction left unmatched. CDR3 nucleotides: TGTGCCAGCAGCTTAGTCGCTAGCGGGGGGGTAAATGAGCAGTTCTTC. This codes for CASSLVASGGVNEQFF.

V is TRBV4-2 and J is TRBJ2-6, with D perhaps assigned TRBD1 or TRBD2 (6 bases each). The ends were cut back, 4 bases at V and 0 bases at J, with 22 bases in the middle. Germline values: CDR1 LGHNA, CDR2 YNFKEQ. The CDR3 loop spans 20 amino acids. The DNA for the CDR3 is TGTGCCAGCAGCCCCTTCACCGGGGGCCTACTGGGCTCTGGGGCCAACGTCCTGACTTTC. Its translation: CASSPFTGGLLGSGANVLTF.

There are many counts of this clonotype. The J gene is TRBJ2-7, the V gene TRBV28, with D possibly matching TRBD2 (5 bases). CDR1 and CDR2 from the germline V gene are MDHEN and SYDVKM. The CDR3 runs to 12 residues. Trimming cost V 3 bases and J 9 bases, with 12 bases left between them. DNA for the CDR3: TGTGCCAGCAGTTTGGAGCGGACCGGGCAGTACTTC. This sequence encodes CASSLERTGQYF.

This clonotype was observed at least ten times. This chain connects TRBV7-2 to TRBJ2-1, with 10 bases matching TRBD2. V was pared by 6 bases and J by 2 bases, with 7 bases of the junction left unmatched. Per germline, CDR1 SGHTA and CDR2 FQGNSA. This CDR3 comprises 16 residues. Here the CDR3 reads CASRSSGGPAYNEQFF. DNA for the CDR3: TGTGCCAGCAGGAGTAGCGGGGGGCCCGCCTACAATGAGCAGTTCTTC.

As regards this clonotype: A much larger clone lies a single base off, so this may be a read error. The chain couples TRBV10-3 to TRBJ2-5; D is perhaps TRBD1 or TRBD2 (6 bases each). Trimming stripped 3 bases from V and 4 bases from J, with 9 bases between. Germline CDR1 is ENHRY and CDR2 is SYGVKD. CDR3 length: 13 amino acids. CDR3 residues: CAISEQGGETQYF. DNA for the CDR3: TGTGCCATCAGTGAACAGGGAGGAGAGACCCAGTACTTC.

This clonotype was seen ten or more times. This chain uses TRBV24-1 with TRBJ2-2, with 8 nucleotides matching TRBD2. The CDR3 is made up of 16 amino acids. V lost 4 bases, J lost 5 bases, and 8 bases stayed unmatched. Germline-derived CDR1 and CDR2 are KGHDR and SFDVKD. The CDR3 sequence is CATSDSSGRGTGELFF. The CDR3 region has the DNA TGTGCCACCAGTGACTCCAGCGGGAGAGGGACCGGGGAGCTGTTTTTT.

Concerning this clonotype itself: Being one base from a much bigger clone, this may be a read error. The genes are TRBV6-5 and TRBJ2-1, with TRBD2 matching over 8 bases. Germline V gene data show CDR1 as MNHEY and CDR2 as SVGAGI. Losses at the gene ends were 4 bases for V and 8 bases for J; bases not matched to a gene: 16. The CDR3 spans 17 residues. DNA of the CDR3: TGTGCCAGCAGTTGGTTAGGGCGGGAGGCCCTCTCATATGAGCAGTTCTTC. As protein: CASSWLGREALSYEQFF.

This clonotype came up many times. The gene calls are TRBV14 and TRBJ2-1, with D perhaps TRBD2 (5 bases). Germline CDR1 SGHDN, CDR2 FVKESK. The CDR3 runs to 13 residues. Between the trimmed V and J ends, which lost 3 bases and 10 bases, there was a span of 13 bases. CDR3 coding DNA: TGTGCCAGCAGCCACGAGGTTTCGGGGGAGCAGTTCTTC. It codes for CASSHEVSGEQFF.

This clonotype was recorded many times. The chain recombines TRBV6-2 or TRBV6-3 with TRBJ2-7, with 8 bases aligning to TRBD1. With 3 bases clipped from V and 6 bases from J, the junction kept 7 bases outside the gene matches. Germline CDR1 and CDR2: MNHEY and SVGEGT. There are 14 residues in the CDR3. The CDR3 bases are TGTGCCAGCAGTTATAGACAGGGGATCTCCGAGCAGTACTTC. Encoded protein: CASSYRQGISEQYF.